This T cell receptor beta chain derives from a study of shared clonotypes between healthy human individuals (TCRdb year 2020). As for the study more broadly: The cohort included three men and a couple of women between 18 and 49 years of age. Libraries were prepared and TCR repertoires were sequenced by different laboratories using diverse techniques, in order to increase sequencing depth and limit assay-specific biases. Between about 0.9 and 10 billion PBMCs per donor were obtained by leukapheresis. For each donor, CD4 naive and CD4 memory were each run on three plates, CD8 naive on two plates, and CD8 memory on one plate. The study deeply sequenced blood TCR repertoires of five healthy adults to estimate repertoire size and the extent of clonotype sharing between individuals.

Comment on this clone: No cognate antigen has been identified for it. No base qualities exist here, and no much larger clone lies one base off it.

V loses 10 bases of germline sequence and J loses 4 bases, and the interval between the two ends is 22 bases. Reading the germline V gene (reference sequence) gives CDR1 SEHNR and CDR2 FQNEAQ. The CDR3 runs 15 residues from the cysteine to the phenylalanine. Kept here is only the CDR3 DNA, which spans 45 bases and is read in frame from base 1. The donors were healthy, HIV-negative adults who had no recently reported acute infections or vaccinations. Only Caucasian adults living in Nashville, Tennessee, USA were represented among the donors. CD4+ T cells were enriched through magnetic negative selection, after which naive cells were positively selected on CD45RA and the remaining negative fraction served as the memory subset. After blood collection by leukapheresis, PBMCs were isolated using Ficoll-Histopaque density gradient centrifugation and then cryopreserved in the vapor phase of liquid nitrogen. Analytical flow cytometry was used to check the purity and quantity of every magnetically sorted T cell population. Each sorted fraction had its genomic DNA isolated and then quantified by UV absorbance on a Nanodrop 2000c.

TCR CDR3 regions were amplified from genomic DNA by multiplex PCR using the deep immunoSEQ assay. Extracted genomic DNA from each cell subset was distributed evenly across all wells of several immunoSEQ 96-well plates, and each plate was treated as a replicate. For sorted subsets, each replicate PCR was loaded with roughly 0.2 ug genomic DNA, equivalent to 30,000 or so T cell genomes. Purified libraries were quantified with a Qubit 3.0 fluorometer, sized on a Bioanalyzer 2100, and re-quantified with the KAPA Library Quantification kit. A separate single-read 150-cycle Illumina NextSeq 550 flow cell was used to sequence each immunoSEQ 96-well plate. The authors' analysis ran thus. Because the immunoSEQ output held only junctional sequences and lacked quality scores, the filtering could not match the filtering applied to full-length reads. To assign V/J genes and CDR3, sequences were annotated against IMGT germline references using PyIR, a Python wrapper for IgBLAST v1.9. Reads were filtered out if the reads had weak V/J assignments (E-value above 1e-6), no CDR3, stop codons, out-of-frame junctions, or ambiguous translated residues. V3J clonotypes were defined as sequences sharing an identical inferred V gene, J gene, and CDR3 amino acid sequence. Percentage overlap between repertoires was calculated by dividing the number of shared unique clonotypes by the size of the smaller repertoire. Richness of each repertoire was evaluated using RTK rarefaction, the Chao1 estimator, and Recon v2.1 estimates of unobserved clonotypes. Generation probabilities for all TCRbeta clonotypes obtained by the gDNA method from a few donors were computed using OLGA. TCRdb stores this immuneACCESS table with in-frame sequences only. Part of the clones is absent; in the studies checked, under half of the shortfall reflects unresolved V genes, and no reason is known for the rest. The D gene and trimming were derived from the DNA, and the V and J assignments and clone size from that table. The sample table holds 2 million to 2.5 million clones, of which just over 90% were seen once. Of the sample, 0.35% to 0.45% falls within the top ten clones.

Broader findings and caveats from the paper: Pairwise subsampling indicated that sequencing depth was expected to affect the degree of clonotype sharing among donors. Rarefaction of sorted-subset datasets indicated incomplete sequencing despite the large sequencing depth. Compared with non-shared clonotypes, the clonotypes found in all four sorted-subset donors had higher generation probabilities. The small number of donors limited the genetic and exposure-history diversity represented. Sharing across four donors was observed for 5% to 6.5% of naive CD4, over 3% of naive CD8, 2% to 2.5% of memory CD4, and roughly 0.4% of memory CD8 clonotypes. Sampling was limited to blood, and TCR repertoires in tissue likely differ from TCR repertoires in blood. Estimated clonotype richness was generally larger for naive than for memory subsets.

The sequence joins TRBV7-9 to TRBJ1-1, with TRBD1 tentatively as D gene (6 bases match). This sequence originates from a man between 18 and 35 years old in good health. Some clones in this sample may be carry-over from other donors' samples. The sequencing sample was made of naive CD4+ T cells from PBMCs. The cell subset or site label on this specimen signifies: CD45RA+ positively selected. The nucleotides are TGTGCCACCGTAGTAGAGGCCTTCAGGGGCACTGAAGCTTTCTTT. This encodes CATVVEAFRGTEAFF.